The rows below give T cell receptor beta chains drawn from one sample of a study of patients and donors after allogeneic stem cell transplantation. TCRdb recomputed calls from the RT-PCR reads with MiXCR, one row per CDR3 protein. The sample holds some 960,000 distinct CDR3 sequences, approximately 19% seen once. Sequenced sample: blood, either unsorted or a sorted T cell fraction (not recorded which). These receptors originate from a human donor who was either an allogeneic HSCT recipient or a stem cell or donor lymphocyte infusion donor (not recorded which). It is not recorded whose cells these are; they may come from a transplant donor. The CDR3 runs from the conserved cysteine through the conserved F or W. D genes are given only for firm matches. Clone sizes are given selectively: once, few, many, or a class where the clone is expanded.

CASSPPGAGANTGELFF TGTGCCAGCAGCCCGCCCGGTGCGGGGGCAAACACCGGGGAGCTGTTTTTT . TRBJ2-2 TRBV11-2 .
CAINDRAYTEAFF TGTGCCATCAATGACAGAGCTTACACTGAAGCTTTCTTT . TRBJ1-1 TRBV10-3 .
CASSPGPDLSRNQPQHF TGTGCCAGCAGCCCAGGGCCCGACCTTTCCCGCAATCAGCCCCAGCATTTT . TRBJ1-5 TRBV7-9 .
CASRPSQTNTEAFF TGTGCCAGCAGGCCCAGCCAAACGAACACTGAAGCTTTCTTT . TRBJ1-1 TRBV6-1 .
CASSQAGGVRTEAFF TGTGCCAGCAGCCAGGCGGGGGGGGTGAGGACTGAAGCTTTCTTT few TRBJ1-1 TRBV3-1 .
CASSQEAPQETQYF TGTGCCAGCAGTCAAGAGGCCCCCCAAGAGACCCAGTACTTC many TRBJ2-5 TRBV12-3/TRBV12-4 .
CASSVGGGAMYEQYF TGTGCCAGCAGCGTGGGAGGGGGGGCTATGTACGAGCAGTACTTC . TRBJ2-7 TRBV9 .
CASSLGTGRQPQHF TGCGCCAGCAGCTTGGGGACAGGGCGACAGCCCCAGCATTTT many TRBJ1-5 TRBV5-1 TRBD1
CASSLSGAKYQETQYF TGCGCCAGCAGCTTGAGCGGAGCTAAGTACCAAGAGACCCAGTACTTC few TRBJ2-5 TRBV5-1 .
CASAPGRFTGNTIYF TGTGCCAGCGCCCCCGGGCGGTTTACTGGAAACACCATATATTTT . TRBJ1-3 TRBV6-1 .
CASSSFRDRRTNEKLFF TGTGCCAGCAGTTCCTTCCGGGACAGGAGGACTAATGAAAAACTGTTTTTT . TRBJ1-4 TRBV7-8 TRBD1
CASIAGLSTDTQYF TGTGCCAGCATCGCCGGGTTAAGCACAGATACGCAGTATTTT . TRBJ2-3 TRBV12-3/TRBV12-4 .
CSPGLGGLTGEQYF TGCAGCCCGGGGCTGGGGGGGCTTACAGGCGAGCAGTACTTC . TRBJ2-7 TRBV29-1 .
CSASGGATPGELFF TGCAGTGCTAGCGGGGGGGCCACTCCCGGGGAGCTGTTTTTT few TRBJ2-2 TRBV20-1 TRBD2
CSARDQTGGRDTQYF TGCAGTGCTAGAGATCAAACCGGGGGGAGAGATACGCAGTATTTT many TRBJ2-3 TRBV20-1 TRBD2
CAWITGNYGYTF TGTGCCTGGATTACAGGGAACTATGGCTACACCTTC . TRBJ1-2 TRBV30 .
CASSLALDLNTEAFF TGCGCCAGCAGCTTGGCATTGGATTTGAACACTGAAGCTTTCTTT few TRBJ1-1 TRBV5-1 .
CASSLDRGAVYEQYF TGCGCCAGCAGCTTGGATCGGGGGGCTGTCTACGAGCAGTACTTC few TRBJ2-7 TRBV5-1 .
CASSEEIEFNQPQHF TGTGCCAGCAGTGAGGAGATTGAATTCAATCAGCCCCAGCATTTT few TRBJ1-5 TRBV2 .
CASTNSAFQETQYF TGTGCCAGCACCAACAGTGCATTCCAAGAGACCCAGTACTTC . TRBJ2-5 TRBV6-1 .
CASSLREEEYGYTF TGTGCCAGCAGCTTACGGGAAGAGGAATATGGCTACACCTTC . TRBJ1-2 TRBV7-9 .
CASSFGDKGADTQYF TGTGCCAGCAGCTTCGGGGACAAGGGTGCAGATACGCAGTATTTT few TRBJ2-3 TRBV11-1 .
CASSLVRQRAAFF TGTGCCAGCAGTTTAGTGCGGCAGCGAGCAGCTTTCTTT few TRBJ1-1 TRBV12-3/TRBV12-4 .
CASSSQGIVDIQYF TGTGCCAGCAGCTCACAGGGAATAGTAGACATTCAGTACTTC . TRBJ2-4 TRBV12-3/TRBV12-4 .
CASSSQGAGYEQYF TGCGCCAGCAGCTCTCAGGGGGCCGGTTACGAGCAGTACTTC few TRBJ2-7 TRBV5-1 TRBD1
CASSQNGGYTF TGTGCCAGCAGCCAAAACGGGGGCTACACCTTC . TRBJ1-2 TRBV6-1 .
CSARDYRRGLTEQYF TGCAGTGCTAGAGATTATCGCAGGGGGTTGACCGAGCAGTACTTC . TRBJ2-7 TRBV20-1 TRBD1
CASAEYPGRGESGANVLTF TGCGCCAGCGCCGAATATCCTGGCAGGGGGGAGTCTGGGGCCAACGTCCTGACTTTC . TRBJ2-6 TRBV4-1 .
CASSSHLRTGKETQYF TGCGCCAGCAGCTCCCACTTGCGGACAGGGAAAGAGACCCAGTACTTC . TRBJ2-5 TRBV5-1 TRBD1
CASGLDARGVSEPQHF TGTGCTAGTGGTTTGGACGCCAGGGGGGTCTCGGAGCCCCAGCATTTT few TRBJ1-5 TRBV12-5 TRBD1
CASSPPGLALFEQFF TGTGCCAGCTCACCACCGGGACTAGCATTATTTGAGCAGTTCTTC . TRBJ2-1 TRBV18 TRBD2
CSVAGSSGNTIYF TGCAGCGTTGCAGGGTCATCGGGAAACACCATATATTTT . TRBJ1-3 TRBV29-1 .
CASSPTGRGEAFF TGCGCCAGCAGCCCGACTGGGAGGGGTGAAGCTTTCTTT few TRBJ1-1 TRBV4-3 .
CSAARLEQYF TGCAGTGCAGCTAGGCTCGAGCAGTACTTC . TRBJ2-7 TRBV20-1 .
CASSSTGGLAKNIQYF TGTGCCAGCAGCTCAACCGGGGGACTAGCCAAAAACATTCAGTACTTC . TRBJ2-4 TRBV11-2 .
CSVDGLRPNPYNEQFF TGCAGCGTTGATGGCTTGAGGCCCAACCCCTACAATGAGCAGTTCTTC few TRBJ2-1 TRBV29-1 .
CASSLALRDYGYTF TGTGCCAGCAGCTTGGCTTTACGAGATTATGGCTACACCTTC . TRBJ1-2 TRBV7-9 .
CASSLGGLSGIYEQYF TGTGCCAGCAGCTTAGGTGGTTTATCGGGTATCTACGAGCAGTACTTC . TRBJ2-7 TRBV7-2 .
CASSLRDRNQPQHF TGTGCCAGCAGCCTTCGGGACAGGAATCAGCCCCAGCATTTT . TRBJ1-5 TRBV6-1 TRBD1
CAISETGWEQYF TGTGCCATCAGTGAAACAGGGTGGGAGCAGTACTTC few TRBJ2-7 TRBV10-3 .
CASSERTGRYGYTF TGTGCCAGCAGTGAAAGGACAGGCCGCTATGGCTACACCTTC . TRBJ1-2 TRBV25-1 TRBD1
CASSSSERGTDTQYF TGTGCCAGCAGTTCCTCCGAGCGGGGGACAGATACGCAGTATTTT many TRBJ2-3 TRBV12-3/TRBV12-4 TRBD2
CASSRRGGSNQPQHF TGTGCCAGCAGTAGGCGAGGAGGAAGCAATCAGCCCCAGCATTTT . TRBJ1-5 TRBV27 .
CASVMTSVNEQFF TGTGCCAGCGTAATGACTAGCGTTAATGAGCAGTTCTTC . TRBJ2-1 TRBV2 TRBD2
CASSRETGGGNEQFF TGCGCCAGCAGCCGCGAGACAGGGGGGGGCAATGAGCAGTTCTTC . TRBJ2-1 TRBV5-1 TRBD1
CASSRDRVSTDTQYF TGTGCCAGCAGCCGGGACAGGGTCAGCACAGATACGCAGTATTTT few TRBJ2-3 TRBV7-9 TRBD1
CSVGTGGPNQPQHF TGCAGCGTTGGAACAGGGGGCCCCAATCAGCCCCAGCATTTT . TRBJ1-5 TRBV29-1 TRBD1
CSARALGSGANVLTF TGCAGTGCTAGAGCGCTTGGGTCTGGGGCCAACGTCCTGACTTTC few TRBJ2-6 TRBV20-1 .
CASSTAGGAQYF TGTGCCAGCAGCACCGCCGGAGGAGCCCAGTACTTC few TRBJ2-5 TRBV5-6 .
CSVATQLNTGELFF TGCAGCGTTGCCACGCAGCTGAACACCGGGGAGCTGTTTTTT . TRBJ2-2 TRBV29-1 .